This T cell receptor beta chain was found in a study of control samples from healthy donors and cancer patients. Sequenced by immunoSEQ multiplex PCR; TCRdb stores in-frame clones only, minus some. Seen here are 150,000 to 160,000 clones, about 94% observed once, and the top ten hold approximately 6%. CDR3 size: 15 residues. From germline, CDR1 is GTSNPN and CDR2 SVGIG (reference sequence). The V end was cut by 2 bases, the J end by 5 bases, with 18 bases between. This receptor was obtained from a man aged 35-49 years in good health. The specimen was blood. The chain recombines TRBV30 with TRBJ1-1; D is unclear. The CDR3 bases are TGTGCCTGGAGTTATCTGGGGAGAGTGGGAACTGAAGCTTTCTTT. Translating it yields CAWSYLGRVGTEAFF.